Below, 29 T cell receptor beta chains from the same sample are listed, as sequenced in a study of T cell repertoires in cytomegalovirus infection. TCRdb passed the reads through MiXCR, listing each CDR3 protein once. The sample holds fewer than 900,000 distinct CDR3 sequences; around 29% are singletons and the top ten take approximately 14%. These receptors have no known antigen. The material was cultured CD8+ T cells from PBMCs, obtained from culture after CMV antigen stimulation. These receptors all come from a human donor in good health (CMV status not recorded). Some clones in this sample may be carry-over from other donors' samples.

The chain carries TRBV4-3 and TRBJ2-1, with D perhaps matching TRBD2 (6 bases). The V and J ends lost 0 bases and 6 bases respectively, with 15 bases between them. Germline CDR1 reads LGHNA; CDR2 reads YSLEER. The CDR3 sequence is 16 residues long. CDR3 protein: CASSQDPGESSNEQFF. CDR3 sequence (DNA): TGCGCCAGCAGCCAAGATCCGGGGGAGTCTTCCAATGAGCAGTTCTTC.

This clonotype was seen a handful of times. The rearrangement links TRBV14 to TRBJ1-2; D is possibly TRBD1 (5 bases). Germline V CDR1 and CDR2: SGHDN, FVKESK. V gave up 1 base and J gave up 0 bases, with 15 bases separating them. The CDR3 runs to 17 residues. The CDR3 sequence: CASSQARRGITNYGYTF. The DNA for the CDR3 is TGTGCCAGCAGCCAAGCCCGCCGGGGGATTACTAACTATGGCTACACCTTC.

CDR3 coding DNA: TGTGCCAGCAGCCGGGGAGGGGCCAATTCACCCCTCCACTTT. Translating it yields CASSRGGANSPLHF. The chain joins TRBV7-9 to TRBJ1-6; D possibly corresponds to TRBD1 (5 bases). V was pared by 5 bases and J by 7 bases, with 12 bases between. Per the germline V gene, CDR1 is SEHNR and CDR2 is FQNEAQ (reference sequence). CDR3 length: 14 amino acids.

The chain employs TRBV6-1 and TRBJ2-3; D is ambiguous. The CDR3 has 16 residues. V lost 1 base and J lost 2, with 13 bases in between. CDR1 MNHNS and CDR2 SASEGT come from the germline V gene. In nucleotides, the CDR3 is TGTGCCAGCAGTGAAGTCGTATACTTAGACACAGATACGCAGTATTTT. Its protein product is CASSEVVYLDTDTQYF.

The table lists this clonotype with a few counts. The V and J genes are TRBV20-1 and TRBJ1-6; 7 nucleotides agree with TRBD1. V shed 0 bases, J shed 6 bases, and the junction held 5 bases outside the gene matches. The V gene's germline CDR1 is DFQATT and CDR2 SNEGSKA (reference sequence). The CDR3 loop spans 15 amino acids. The CDR3 reads CSARETGQTNSPLHF. In DNA form, the CDR3 reads TGCAGTGCTAGAGAGACGGGACAGACTAATTCACCCCTCCACTTT.

The chain uses TRBV12-3 or TRBV12-4 and TRBJ2-2; 10 bases are a match to TRBD2. This CDR3 region has 15 residues. V shed 6 bases and J 1 base; nucleotides not matched to a gene: 2. Written as DNA, the CDR3 is TGTGCCAGCAGACTAGCGGGGAGGAACACCGGGGAGCTGTTTTTT. The encoded protein is CASRLAGRNTGELFF.

This clonotype has only one observation. One junction end disagrees with the germline gene, perhaps due to a read error. The chain recombines TRBV4-1 with TRBJ1-2, with no clear D. Germline V CDR1 and CDR2: MGHRA, YSYEKL. The length of the CDR3 is 15 residues. CDR3 nucleotides: TGCGCCAGCAACCAAGTGCAGGAGATTAACTATGGCTACACCTTC. It specifies CASNQVQEINYGYTF.

The V gene is TRBV13, the J gene TRBJ2-3; tentative D call: TRBD2 (6 bases). Per germline, CDR1 PRHDT and CDR2 FYEKMQ (reference sequence). The CDR3 is made up of 16 amino acids. Trimming took 4 bases from V and 3 from J, leaving 17 bases between them. The CDR3: CASSSVGGERTDTQYF. As DNA, the CDR3 is TGTGCCAGCAGCTCCGTTGGCGGGGAAAGAACAGATACGCAGTATTTT.

The chain combines TRBV7-6 with TRBJ2-1; a weak D match, TRBD2 (7 bases). The CDR3 consists of 15 residues. The germline V gene has CDR1 SGHVS and CDR2 FNYEAQ. The V end was cut by 2 bases, the J end by 6 bases, with 14 bases between. Here the CDR3 reads CASSLTGGGGNEQFF. In DNA, the CDR3 is TGTGCCAGCAGCTTAACTGGGGGAGGGGGCAATGAGCAGTTCTTC.

The J gene is TRBJ1-4, the V gene TRBV6-6, with a tentative D call TRBD1 (5 bases). The CDR3 totals 16 residues. V lost 2 bases and J lost 1, with 11 bases in between. Germline V CDR1 and CDR2: MNHNY, SVGAGI (reference sequence). The CDR3 DNA is TGTGCCAGCAGTTACGGTTGGGGCAGAACTAATGAAAAACTGTTTTTT. As protein: CASSYGWGRTNEKLFF.

By share, this clonotype ranks as medium-sized (0.01 to 0.1%). The chain recombines TRBV10-3 with TRBJ2-7; D unresolved. The V end lost 4 bases, the J end lost 3 bases, and 10 bases lay between the germline ends. Per germline, CDR1 ENHRY and CDR2 SYGVKD. The CDR3 contains 13 residues. CDR3 protein: CAISARLGYEQYV. CDR3 nucleotide sequence: TGTGCCATCAGTGCTAGACTGGGCTACGAGCAGTACGTC.

Only a few counts were recorded for this clonotype. CDR3 residues: CASSLRGQVNEQFF. For the CDR3, the DNA is TGTGCCAGCAGCTTACGGGGACAGGTCAATGAGCAGTTCTTC. V usage is TRBV7-9 and J usage is TRBJ2-1; 8 nucleotides match TRBD1. This CDR3 has 14 residues. The junction had 3 bases not matched to a gene; V was cut back by 2 bases and J by 6 bases. Per germline, CDR1 SEHNR and CDR2 FQNEAQ (reference sequence). The full variable domain, rest sourced from reference TRBV7-9 and TRBJ2-1, is DTGVSQNPRHKITKRGQNVTFRCDPISEHNRLYWYRQTLGQGPEFLTYFQNEAQLEKSRLLSDRFSAERPKGSFSTLEIQRTEQGDSAMYLCASSLRGQVNEQFFGPGTRLTVL.

This chain joins TRBV12-3 or TRBV12-4 and TRBJ1-4; D is perhaps TRBD1 (5 bases). The length of the CDR3 is 13 residues. Trimming pared 6 bases from V and 5 bases from J, leaving 10 bases between. The DNA for the CDR3 is TGTGCCAGCAGGAAGAGGGACAATGAAAAACTGTTTTTT. Its translation: CASRKRDNEKLFF.

The V gene is TRBV11-2, the J gene TRBJ2-7; tentative D call: TRBD2 (7 bases). This CDR3 region has 14 residues. Trimming pared 0 bases from V and 6 bases from J, leaving 12 bases between. CDR1 is SGHAT and CDR2 is FQNNGV in the germline V gene. CDR3 nucleotide sequence: TGTGCCAGCAGCTTAGATACGGCGGGGGCCGAGCAGTACGTC. Encoded protein: CASSLDTAGAEQYV.

This rearrangement joins TRBV29-1 to TRBJ2-2; 9 bases fit TRBD1. This CDR3 region has 14 residues. Germline lookup yields CDR1 SQVTM and CDR2 ANQGSEA. Trimming removed 6 bases from V and 6 bases from J; junction bases left unmatched: 8. The CDR3 DNA sequence: TGCAGCGTACCCGGGACAGGGATGTCCGGGGAGCTGTTTTTT. Translating it yields CSVPGTGMSGELFF.

At least ten counts were recorded for this clonotype. The chain has TRBV20-1 and TRBJ2-1; 9 nucleotides align to TRBD1. The CDR3 is made up of 16 amino acids. Trimming took 5 bases from V and 4 from J; bases not matched to a gene: 12. Germline assignment: CDR1 DFQATT and CDR2 SNEGSKA (reference sequence). CDR3 sequence: CSASLTGTGRYNEQFF. The CDR3 DNA is TGCAGTGCTTCCTTAACCGGGACAGGGAGATACAATGAGCAGTTCTTC.

J is TRBJ2-5 and V is TRBV2, with D perhaps matching TRBD2 (6 bases). CDR1 is SNHLY, CDR2 FYNNEI, per germline. Trimming stripped 6 bases from V and 3 bases from J, with 14 bases between. CDR3 size: 14 residues. CDR3 amino acids: CASRDGLTKETQYF. The CDR3 coding sequence is TGTGCCAGCAGAGATGGACTAACGAAAGAGACCCAGTACTTC.

This clonotype appeared a few times. As DNA, the CDR3 is TGTGCCAGCAGCCAAGACGCGTGGAATCAAGAGACCCAGTACTTC. It is translated as CASSQDAWNQETQYF. The chain has TRBV3-1 and TRBJ2-5, with no clear D. There are 15 residues in the CDR3. Germline lookup yields CDR1 LGHDT and CDR2 YNNKEL (reference sequence). V dropped 0 bases and J dropped 2 bases, with 10 bases sitting between them.

This chain uses TRBV7-6 with TRBJ2-3; D uncertain. Germline V CDR1 and CDR2: SGHVS, FNYEAQ. This CDR3 has 14 amino acids. V was pared by 7 bases and J by 2 bases, with 13 bases between. CDR3 sequence (DNA): TGTGCCAGCACCCAAGGGCCGGCCACAGATACGCAGTATTTT. Its translation is CASTQGPATDTQYF.

This clonotype was observed at least ten times. The V and J genes are TRBV7-8 and TRBJ1-5; 7 bases fit TRBD1. CDR3 length: 15 residues. With 5 bases clipped from V and 5 bases from J, the junction kept 9 bases outside the gene matches. Germline CDR1 and CDR2: SGHVS and FQNEAQ. Here the CDR3 DNA reads TGTGCCAGCAGCCCCCCAGAGACAGGGTATCAGCCCCAGCATTTT. As protein: CASSPPETGYQPQHF.

In its sample, this clonotype was seen many times. The chain employs TRBV12-3 or TRBV12-4 and TRBJ2-1, with D tentatively TRBD1 (6 bases). CDR3 length: 15 amino acids. V was shortened by 2 bases and J by 0 bases, with 8 bases between the two germline ends. In DNA form, the CDR3 reads TGTGCCAGCAGTTTAACAGGGCCCTCCTACAATGAGCAGTTCTTC. Encoded protein: CASSLTGPSYNEQFF.

This clonotype was observed a few times. The gene calls are TRBV11-2 and TRBJ2-1, with unresolved D. The CDR3 loop spans 21 amino acids. The germline CDR1 and CDR2 sequences are SGHAT and FQNNGV. Between the trimmed V and J ends, which lost 0 bases and 0 bases, there was a span of 24 bases. Written as DNA, the CDR3 is TGTGCCAGCAGCTTAGATCACCGGGCCTATGAAGGGCCAAGCTCCTACAATGAGCAGTTCTTC. Translated: CASSLDHRAYEGPSSYNEQFF.

The genes are TRBV4-1 and TRBJ2-1; no clear D gene. The CDR3 sequence is 16 residues long. Germline CDR1 and CDR2: MGHRA and YSYEKL. Trimming stripped 1 base from V and 2 bases from J, with 12 bases between. In nucleotides, the CDR3 is TGCGCCAGCAGCCAAGTACGTCCTCCCGCCTACAATGAGCAGTTCTTC. This sequence encodes CASSQVRPPAYNEQFF.

This chain links TRBV7-3 with TRBJ1-1; the match to TRBD1 covers 8 bases. The germline gives CDR1 SGHTA, CDR2 FQGTGA. CDR3 length: 14 residues. The junction had 10 bases not matched to a gene; V was cut back by 9 bases and J by 4 bases. The CDR3 spells CASNTTGVGTEAFF. The CDR3 nucleotides read TGTGCCAGTAATACGACAGGGGTGGGCACTGAAGCTTTCTTT.

V gene TRBV15 combines with J gene TRBJ2-3; the match to TRBD1 covers 12 bases. The germline gives CDR1 LNHNV, CDR2 YYDKDF (reference sequence). The J segment lost 5 bases and the V segment lost 1 base, leaving 13 bases of the junction unmatched. The length of the CDR3 is 19 residues. CDR3 coding DNA: TGTGCCACCAGCAGAGGCCGTATTATGGGACAGGGGGCAGGAGATACGCAGTATTTT. Translating it yields CATSRGRIMGQGAGDTQYF.

The table lists this clonotype with many counts. The V call is TRBV7-2, the J call TRBJ1-4, with a tentative D call TRBD1 (5 bases). Trimming took off 5 bases at V and 7 bases at J, with 20 bases between the two ends. The length of the CDR3 is 16 residues. The V gene's germline CDR1 is SGHTA and CDR2 FQGNSA. CDR3 protein: CASSPRQTGPSEKLFF. CDR3 nucleotides: TGTGCCAGCAGCCCCAGACAGACTGGGCCTAGTGAAAAACTGTTTTTT.

This clonotype was seen once. This chain uses TRBV14 with TRBJ2-7, with D unclear. The V end lost 2 bases, the J end lost 7 bases, and 9 bases lay between the germline ends. CDR3 length: 12 residues. The V gene's germline CDR1 is SGHDN and CDR2 FVKESK. CDR3 bases: TGTGCCAGCAGCCAATGGTCAAAGGAGCAGTACTTC. Translated, it gives CASSQWSKEQYF. The variable domain in full, with the rest retrieved from reference TRBV14 and TRBJ2-7, is EAGVTQFPSHSVIEKGQTVTLRCDPISGHDNLYWYRRVMGKEIKFLLHFVKESKQDESGMPNNRFLAERTGGTYSTLKVQPAELEDSGVYFCASSQWSKEQYFGPGTRLTVT.

The chain recombines TRBV5-1 with TRBJ2-4; D might be TRBD1 (6 bases). Per the germline V gene, CDR1 is SGHRS and CDR2 is YFSETQ. The ends were cut back, 4 bases at V and 0 bases at J, with 14 bases in the middle. The CDR3 covers 16 residues. The CDR3 is CASSPAEGVAKNIQYF. The CDR3 bases are TGCGCCAGCAGCCCGGCAGAGGGGGTAGCCAAAAACATTCAGTACTTC.

The V call is TRBV4-1, the J call TRBJ1-5; D ambiguous. Trimming removed 5 bases from V and 1 base from J, with 12 bases in between. This CDR3 spans 15 amino acids. Per germline, CDR1 MGHRA and CDR2 YSYEKL. Here the CDR3 reads CASSYHKESNQPQHF. CDR3 nucleotides: TGCGCCAGCAGCTATCATAAGGAGAGCAATCAGCCCCAGCATTTT.